A selection of T cell receptor beta chains follows, all from one sample in a study of T cells expressing NK-cell markers. TCRdb reprocessed the 5' RACE reads and keeps a single row for each CDR3 protein, giving no DNA. Here the sample table reports roughly 350,000 distinct CDR3 sequences. Sequenced sample: blood T cells: a sorted CD56 or NKG2C T cell subset, CD4+ or CD8+ T cells, or bulk PBMC T cells (not recorded which). Receptors were obtained from a man aged 18 to 69 in good health. The CDR3 runs from the conserved cysteine through the conserved F or W.

cdr3_aa: CASKGHGNQPQHF
j_call: TRBJ1-5
v_call: TRBV21-1

cdr3_aa: CASSSLRHARRDTEAFF
j_call: TRBJ1-1
v_call: TRBV28

cdr3_aa: CASRAGTSGAYEQYF
j_call: TRBJ2-7
v_call: TRBV6-5

cdr3_aa: CSVLGDTSGEKLFF
j_call: TRBJ1-4
v_call: TRBV29-1

cdr3_aa: CASSPRGGLANSPLHF
j_call: TRBJ1-6
v_call: TRBV9

cdr3_aa: CASSPGVAGGSEQFF
j_call: TRBJ2-1
v_call: TRBV6-1

cdr3_aa: CASSFRGLGETQYF
j_call: TRBJ2-5
v_call: TRBV5-1

cdr3_aa: CASSQDLGPGANVLTF
j_call: TRBJ2-6
v_call: TRBV14

cdr3_aa: CASSKLAPGTQYF
j_call: TRBJ2-3
v_call: TRBV6-6

cdr3_aa: CASSFGHGGAETQYF
j_call: TRBJ2-5
v_call: TRBV5-1

cdr3_aa: CAIRQGQVNTEAFF
j_call: TRBJ1-1
v_call: TRBV10-3

cdr3_aa: CASRQTGWNSPLHF
j_call: TRBJ1-6
v_call: TRBV7-9